The rows below give T cell receptor beta chains drawn from one sample of a study of blood T cells in healthy people across ages. MiXCR, applied by TCRdb to the 5' RACE reads, yields one record per CDR3 protein. Here the sample spans some 1 million distinct CDR3 sequences, over 35% being singletons. What was sequenced was blood. The receptor source for this set is a woman aged 55-70 years in good health. Each CDR3 is given with its conserved first and last residue. The D gene is left open where the match is weak. A row's size may be missing; if present it is once, few, many or a size class.

TRBD2	TRBJ2-4	TRBV20-1	NA	TGCAGTGCTAGTCCACCTACTAGCGGGACAATTCAGTACTTC	CSASPPTSGTIQYF
TRBD1	TRBJ2-3	TRBV6-2/TRBV6-3	NA	TGTGCCAGCAGTCGACAGGGCCCCTCTTTGGATACGCAGTATTTT	CASSRQGPSLDTQYF
TRBD1	TRBJ2-7	TRBV6-1	few	TGTGCCAGCAGTGCACCGGGACAGGGATACTACGAGCAGTACTTC	CASSAPGQGYYEQYF
TRBD1	TRBJ2-5	TRBV28	NA	TGTGCCAGCAGTCCCTCCCTTGGACAGGGCCCAGGGGAGACCCAGTACTTC	CASSPSLGQGPGETQYF
TRBD1	TRBJ2-2	TRBV6-2/TRBV6-3	NA	TGTGCCAGCAGTGACCAGAGACAGGGGGCGAACACCGGGGAGCTGTTTTTT	CASSDQRQGANTGELFF
NA	TRBJ2-3	TRBV4-1	few	TGCGCCAGCAGCCAAGATCGGAGATACACAGATACGCAGTATTTT	CASSQDRRYTDTQYF
TRBD1	TRBJ2-7	TRBV24-1	NA	TGTGCCACCAGTGATCCACCGCCGGGACAGGGGAACAATGAGCAGTACTTC	CATSDPPPGQGNNEQYF
NA	TRBJ1-1	TRBV6-5	few	TGTGCCAGCACCCGATCCGGGACATCTTACACTGAAGCTTTCTTT	CASTRSGTSYTEAFF
NA	TRBJ1-2	TRBV2	NA	TGTGCCAGCAGCCGAGAAGGGAGCTATGGCTACACCTTC	CASSREGSYGYTF
NA	TRBJ1-1	TRBV4-1	NA	TGCGTCAGCAGCCAAGATTTTGGTGGAGGCCCGAGAGAAGCTTTCTTT	CVSSQDFGGGPREAFF
NA	TRBJ2-1	TRBV2	NA	TGTGCCAGCAGTGAAGAGGGCGGAGGGAGGAATGAGCAGTTCTTC	CASSEEGGGRNEQFF
TRBD2	TRBJ2-3	TRBV4-1	NA	TGCGCCAGCAGCCAAGAGGGAGCTAGCGGGATGAGGAATACGCAGTATTTT	CASSQEGASGMRNTQYF
TRBD2	TRBJ2-1	TRBV20-1	NA	TGCAGTGCTGTAGCGGGATCGAGCCAGCAGTTCTTC	CSAVAGSSQQFF
TRBD1	TRBJ1-1	TRBV18	NA	TGTGCCAGCTCCAGTGCAGGGGGAGCGAACACTGAAGCTTTCTTT	CASSSAGGANTEAFF
TRBD1	TRBJ2-5	TRBV4-1	few	TGCGCCAGCAGGCAAGGGGACAGGGTCCAAGAGACCCAGTACTTC	CASRQGDRVQETQYF
NA	TRBJ2-1	TRBV20-1	NA	TGCAGTGCTCCGAGCGACCACTCCTACAATGAGCAGTTCTTC	CSAPSDHSYNEQFF
TRBD2	TRBJ2-5	TRBV15	few	TGTGCCACCAGCAGAGAGGCGGGAGGAAGGGTTGAGCAGTACTTC	CATSREAGGRVEQYF
TRBD2	TRBJ2-1	TRBV27	few	TGTGCCAGCAGTTTATCTAGCGGGAGAACTAATGAGCAGTTCTTC	CASSLSSGRTNEQFF
NA	TRBJ2-3	TRBV7-9	many	TGTGCCAGCAGCCGGCAGGGGCTTCAATTCACAGATACGCAGTATTTT	CASSRQGLQFTDTQYF
TRBD2	TRBJ2-3	TRBV27	NA	TGTGCCAGCAGGCTAGCGGGATCGAGAACAGATACGCAGTATTTT	CASRLAGSRTDTQYF
NA	TRBJ2-1	TRBV7-9	many	TGTGCCAGCAGCTTATCGGGAGTATCCTACAATGAGCAGTTCTTC	CASSLSGVSYNEQFF
TRBD1	TRBJ1-1	TRBV28	few	TGTGCCAGCAGTCGTTCCGGGACAGGTGATCAAGCTTTCTTT	CASSRSGTGDQAFF
TRBD2	TRBJ2-3	TRBV4-1	few	TGCGCCAGCAGCGACGGCGGGGGGGGTGATACGCAGTATTTT	CASSDGGGGDTQYF
NA	TRBJ2-5	TRBV6-5	few	TGTGCCAGCGTAGGCACTCGAAGGGAGACCCAGTACTTC	CASVGTRRETQYF
NA	TRBJ2-7	TRBV7-7	few	TGTGCCAGCAGCTTACAAAGGTGGGAGTTCTACGAGCAGTACTTC	CASSLQRWEFYEQYF
NA	TRBJ1-1	TRBV7-9	NA	TGTGCCAGCAGCTTAGTACCAGAAGCTTTCTTT	CASSLVPEAFF
TRBD2	TRBJ2-1	TRBV9	NA	TGTGCCAGCAGCGTAGGTTCGGGACTAGCGGACAATGAGCAGTTCTTC	CASSVGSGLADNEQFF
NA	TRBJ2-7	TRBV7-2	NA	TGTGCCAGCAGCTTAGTGAGCGGAACTAGCTCCTACGAGCAGTACTTC	CASSLVSGTSSYEQYF